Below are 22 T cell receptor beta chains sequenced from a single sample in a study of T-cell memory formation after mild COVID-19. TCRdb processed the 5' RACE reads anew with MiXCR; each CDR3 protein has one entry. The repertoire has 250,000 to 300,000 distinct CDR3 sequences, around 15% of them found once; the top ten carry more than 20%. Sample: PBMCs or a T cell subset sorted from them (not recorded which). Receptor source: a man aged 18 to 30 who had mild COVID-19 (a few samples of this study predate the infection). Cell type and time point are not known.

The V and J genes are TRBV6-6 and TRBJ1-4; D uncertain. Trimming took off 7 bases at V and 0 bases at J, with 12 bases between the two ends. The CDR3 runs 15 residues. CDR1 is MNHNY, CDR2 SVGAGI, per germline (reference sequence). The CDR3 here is CASTETSATNEKLFF. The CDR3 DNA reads TGTGCCAGCACAGAAACAAGTGCAACTAATGAAAAACTGTTTTTT.

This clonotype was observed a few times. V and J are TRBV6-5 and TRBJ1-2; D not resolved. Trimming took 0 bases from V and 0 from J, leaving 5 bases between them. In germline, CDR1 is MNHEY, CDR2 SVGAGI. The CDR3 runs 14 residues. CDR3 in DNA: TGTGCCAGCAGTTACTCCAGGACTAACTATGGCTACACCTTC. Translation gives CASSYSRTNYGYTF.

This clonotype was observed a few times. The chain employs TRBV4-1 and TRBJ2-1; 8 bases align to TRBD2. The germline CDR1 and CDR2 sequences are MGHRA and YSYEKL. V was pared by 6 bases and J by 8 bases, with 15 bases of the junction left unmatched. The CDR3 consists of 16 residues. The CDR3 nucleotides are TGCGCCAGCAGTCCCGAGCCGGGGGGGGACTGGGATGAGCAGTTCTTC. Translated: CASSPEPGGDWDEQFF.

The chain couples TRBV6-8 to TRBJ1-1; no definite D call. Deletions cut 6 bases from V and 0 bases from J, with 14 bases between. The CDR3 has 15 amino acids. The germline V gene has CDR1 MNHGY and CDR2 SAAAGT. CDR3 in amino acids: CASSTTGTVNTEAFF. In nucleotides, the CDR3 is TGTGCCAGCAGCACTACCGGAACGGTGAACACTGAAGCTTTCTTT.

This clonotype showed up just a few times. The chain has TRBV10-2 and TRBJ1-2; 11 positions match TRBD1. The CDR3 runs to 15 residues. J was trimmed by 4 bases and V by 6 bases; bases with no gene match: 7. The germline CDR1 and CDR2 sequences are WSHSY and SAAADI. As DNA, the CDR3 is TGCGCCAGCAGCCCCGGGACAGGGGGATCCTATGGCTACACCTTC. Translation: CASSPGTGGSYGYTF.

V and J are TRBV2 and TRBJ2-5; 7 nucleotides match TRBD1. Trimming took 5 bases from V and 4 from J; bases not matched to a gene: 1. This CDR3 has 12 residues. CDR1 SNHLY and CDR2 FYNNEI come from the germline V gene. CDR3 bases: TGTGCCAGCAGTACAGGGGTAGAGACCCAGTACTTC. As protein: CASSTGVETQYF.

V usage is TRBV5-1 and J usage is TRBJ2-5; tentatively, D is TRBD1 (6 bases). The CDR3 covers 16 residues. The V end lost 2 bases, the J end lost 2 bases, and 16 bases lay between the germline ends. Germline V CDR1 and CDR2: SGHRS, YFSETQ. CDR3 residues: CASSFTVDSPQETQYF. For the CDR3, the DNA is TGCGCCAGCAGCTTTACGGTGGACAGTCCTCAAGAGACCCAGTACTTC.

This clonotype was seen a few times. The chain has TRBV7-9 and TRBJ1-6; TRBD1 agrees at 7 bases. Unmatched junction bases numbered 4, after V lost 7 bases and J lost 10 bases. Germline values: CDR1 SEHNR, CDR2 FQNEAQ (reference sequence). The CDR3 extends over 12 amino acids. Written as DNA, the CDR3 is TGTGCCAGCAATCGACAGGGCTCACCCCTCCACTTT. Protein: CASNRQGSPLHF.

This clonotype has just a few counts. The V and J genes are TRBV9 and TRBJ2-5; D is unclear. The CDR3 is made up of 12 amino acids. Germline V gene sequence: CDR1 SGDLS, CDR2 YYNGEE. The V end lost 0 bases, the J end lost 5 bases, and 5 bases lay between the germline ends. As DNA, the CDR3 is TGTGCCAGCAGCGTAGGAGCGGAGACCCAGTACTTC. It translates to CASSVGAETQYF.

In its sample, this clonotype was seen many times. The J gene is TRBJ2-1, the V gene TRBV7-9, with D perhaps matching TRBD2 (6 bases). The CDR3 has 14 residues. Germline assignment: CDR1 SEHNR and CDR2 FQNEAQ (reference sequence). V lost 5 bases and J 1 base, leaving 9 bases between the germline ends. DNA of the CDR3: TGTGCCAGCAGCGCGGGGAATTCCTACAATGAGCAGTTCTTC. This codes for CASSAGNSYNEQFF. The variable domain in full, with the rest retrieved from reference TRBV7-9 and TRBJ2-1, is DTGVSQNPRHKITKRGQNVTFRCDPISEHNRLYWYRQTLGQGPEFLTYFQNEAQLEKSRLLSDRFSAERPKGSFSTLEIQRTEQGDSAMYLCASSAGNSYNEQFFGPGTRLTVL.

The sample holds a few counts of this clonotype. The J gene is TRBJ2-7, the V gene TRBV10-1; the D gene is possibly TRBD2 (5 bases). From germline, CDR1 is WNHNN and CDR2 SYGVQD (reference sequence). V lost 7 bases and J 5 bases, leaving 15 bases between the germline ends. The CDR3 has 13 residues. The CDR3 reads CASMREKGNEQYF. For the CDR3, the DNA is TGCGCCAGCATGAGGGAAAAGGGCAACGAGCAGTACTTC.

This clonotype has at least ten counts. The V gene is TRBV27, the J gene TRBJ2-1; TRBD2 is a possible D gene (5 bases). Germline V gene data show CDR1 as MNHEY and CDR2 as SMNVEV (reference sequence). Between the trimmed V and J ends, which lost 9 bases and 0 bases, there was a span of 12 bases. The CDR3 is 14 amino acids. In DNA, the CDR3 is TGTGCCAGTTACGGACTCCACTCCTACAATGAGCAGTTCTTC. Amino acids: CASYGLHSYNEQFF.

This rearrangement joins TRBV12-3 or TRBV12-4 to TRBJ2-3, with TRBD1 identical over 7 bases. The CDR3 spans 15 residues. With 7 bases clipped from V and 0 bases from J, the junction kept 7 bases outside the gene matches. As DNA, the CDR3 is TGTGCCAGCAAGGGGGCAGGACATAGCACAGATACGCAGTATTTT. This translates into CASKGAGHSTDTQYF.

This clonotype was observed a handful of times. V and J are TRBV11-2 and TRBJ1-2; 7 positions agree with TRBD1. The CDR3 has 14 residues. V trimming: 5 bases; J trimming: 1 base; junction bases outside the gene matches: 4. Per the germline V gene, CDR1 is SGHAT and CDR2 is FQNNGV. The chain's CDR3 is CASSRDSHNYGYTF. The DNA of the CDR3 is TGTGCCAGCAGCCGGGACAGTCATAACTATGGCTACACCTTC. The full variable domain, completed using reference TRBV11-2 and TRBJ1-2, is EAGVAQSPRYKIIEKRQSVAFWCNPISGHATLYWYQQILGQGPKLLIQFQNNGVVDDSQLPKDRFSAERLKGVDSTLKIQPAKLEDSAVYLCASSRDSHNYGYTFGSGTRLTVV.

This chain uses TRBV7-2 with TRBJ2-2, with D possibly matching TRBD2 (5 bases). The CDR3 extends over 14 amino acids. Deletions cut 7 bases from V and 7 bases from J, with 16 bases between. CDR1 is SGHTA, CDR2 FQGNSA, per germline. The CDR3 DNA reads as TGTGCCAGCATTCGGGCTAGCCGTAACGGGGAGCTGTTTTTT. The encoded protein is CASIRASRNGELFF.

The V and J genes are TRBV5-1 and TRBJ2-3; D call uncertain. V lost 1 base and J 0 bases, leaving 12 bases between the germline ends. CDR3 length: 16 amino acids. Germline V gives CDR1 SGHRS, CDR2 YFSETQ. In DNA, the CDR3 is TGCGCCAGCAGCTTGCTTACCGCCCTTAGCACAGATACGCAGTATTTT. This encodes CASSLLTALSTDTQYF.

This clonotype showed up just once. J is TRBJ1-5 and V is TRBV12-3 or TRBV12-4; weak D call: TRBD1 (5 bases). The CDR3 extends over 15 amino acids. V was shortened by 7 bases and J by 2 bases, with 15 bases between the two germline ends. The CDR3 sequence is CASMRRGIRNQPQHF. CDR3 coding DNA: TGTGCCAGCATGAGAAGGGGTATCCGCAATCAGCCCCAGCATTTT.

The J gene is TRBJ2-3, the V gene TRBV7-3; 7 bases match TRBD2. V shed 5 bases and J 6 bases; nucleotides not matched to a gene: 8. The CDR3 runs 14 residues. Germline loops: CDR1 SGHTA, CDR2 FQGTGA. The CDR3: CASSPGGGADTQYF. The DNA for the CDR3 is TGTGCCAGCAGCCCCGGGGGAGGGGCGGATACGCAGTATTTT.

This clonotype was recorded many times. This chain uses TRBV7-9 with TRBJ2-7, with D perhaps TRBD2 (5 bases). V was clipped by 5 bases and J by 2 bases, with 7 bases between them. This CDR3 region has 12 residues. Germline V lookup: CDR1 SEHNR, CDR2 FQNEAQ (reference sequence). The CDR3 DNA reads TGTGCCAGCAGCCACGGGACCTACGAGCAGTACTTC. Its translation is CASSHGTYEQYF.

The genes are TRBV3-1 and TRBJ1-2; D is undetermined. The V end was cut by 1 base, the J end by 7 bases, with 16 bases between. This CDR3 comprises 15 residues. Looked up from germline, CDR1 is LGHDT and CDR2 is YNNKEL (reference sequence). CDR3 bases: TGTGCCAGCAGCCAAGGCCCTGACGGAGGGTCTGGCTACACCTTC. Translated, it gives CASSQGPDGGSGYTF.

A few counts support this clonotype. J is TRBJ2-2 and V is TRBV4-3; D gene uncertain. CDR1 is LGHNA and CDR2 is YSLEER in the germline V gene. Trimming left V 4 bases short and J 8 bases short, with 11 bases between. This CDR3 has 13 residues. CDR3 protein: CASSRDISGELFF. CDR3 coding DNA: TGCGCCAGCAGCCGAGACATTTCGGGGGAGCTGTTTTTT.

This chain's CDR3 is CATSGGTTSGHNEQFF. The CDR3 DNA is TGTGCCACCAGTGGGGGGACTACTAGCGGACACAATGAGCAGTTCTTC. The chain has TRBV24-1 and TRBJ2-1; 8 nucleotides line up with TRBD2. The germline gives CDR1 KGHDR, CDR2 SFDVKD. The V gene end was trimmed by 5 bases and the J gene end by 5 bases; junction bases not matched to a gene: 10. The CDR3 covers 16 residues.